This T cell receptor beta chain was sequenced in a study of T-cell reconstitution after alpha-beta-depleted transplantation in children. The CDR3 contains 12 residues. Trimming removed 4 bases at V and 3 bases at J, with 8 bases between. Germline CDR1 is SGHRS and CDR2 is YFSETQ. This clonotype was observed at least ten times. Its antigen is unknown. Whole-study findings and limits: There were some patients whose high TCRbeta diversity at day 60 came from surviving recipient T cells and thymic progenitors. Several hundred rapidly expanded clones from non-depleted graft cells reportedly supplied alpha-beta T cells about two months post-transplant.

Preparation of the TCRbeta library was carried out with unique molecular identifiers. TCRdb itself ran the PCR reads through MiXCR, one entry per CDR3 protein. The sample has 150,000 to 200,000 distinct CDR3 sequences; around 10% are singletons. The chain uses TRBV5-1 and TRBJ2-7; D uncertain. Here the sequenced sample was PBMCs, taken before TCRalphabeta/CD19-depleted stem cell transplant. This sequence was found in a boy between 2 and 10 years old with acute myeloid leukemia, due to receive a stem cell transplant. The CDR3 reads CASSLNFYEQYF. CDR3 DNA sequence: TGCGCCAGCAGCCTGAACTTCTACGAGCAGTACTTC.